Listed here are 22 T cell receptor beta chains from one sample, sequenced in a study of blood T cell repertoires in COVID-19. TCRdb's table, derived via immunoSEQ multiplex PCR, lists solely in-frame clones and lacks some. The sample has a few hundred thousand clones, around four fifths seen once. The sequenced material came from PBMCs or T cells enriched from blood (not recorded which). The receptors were gathered from a woman in her forties or fifties who had recovered from COVID-19.

The J gene is TRBJ2-1, the V gene TRBV4-2; 7 positions agree with TRBD2. Germline V gene data show CDR1 as LGHNA and CDR2 as YNFKEQ. The CDR3 sequence is 16 residues long. Trimming cost V 0 bases and J 4 bases; bases outside gene matches: 6. CDR3 protein: CASSQDSASGYNEQFF. CDR3 in DNA: TGTGCCAGCAGCCAAGATAGCGCTAGCGGATACAATGAGCAGTTCTTC.

The V gene is TRBV5-4, the J gene TRBJ1-4, with 10 nucleotides matching TRBD1. Unmatched junction bases numbered 6, after V lost 5 bases and J lost 8 bases. The CDR3 runs 14 residues. The germline V gene encodes CDR1 SGHNT and CDR2 YYREEE (reference sequence). The CDR3: CASSTGTGDEKLFF. For the CDR3, the DNA is TGTGCCAGCAGTACCGGGACAGGGGACGAAAAACTGTTTTTT.

The chain recombines TRBV11-3 with TRBJ2-2, with unresolved D. CDR1 and CDR2 (germline): SGHNT, YENEEA. The CDR3 has 15 amino acids. Trimming removed 1 base from V and 0 bases from J, with 6 bases in between. Here the CDR3 reads CASSLGSTNTGELFF. CDR3 coding DNA: TGTGCCAGCAGCTTAGGCAGTACGAACACCGGGGAGCTGTTTTTT.

The chain uses TRBV19 and TRBJ1-2; 8 nucleotides align to TRBD1. The CDR3 extends over 12 amino acids. Germline lookup yields CDR1 LNHDA and CDR2 SQIVND (reference sequence). V lost 6 bases, J lost 4 bases, and 1 base stayed unmatched. CDR3 DNA sequence: TGTGCCAGTAGACAGGGGGTCTATGGCTACACCTTC. Translated: CASRQGVYGYTF.

The J gene is TRBJ2-3, the V gene TRBV10-1, with 8 bases fitting TRBD2. V trimming: 3 bases; J trimming: 2 bases; junction bases outside the gene matches: 13. The CDR3 runs to 18 residues. CDR1 is WNHNN and CDR2 is SYGVQD in the germline V gene (reference sequence). Written as DNA, the CDR3 is TGCGCCAGCAGTGATGTGTTCCAGCGGGGGCCCGACACAGATACGCAGTATTTT. Protein product: CASSDVFQRGPDTDTQYF.

The chain combines TRBV2 with TRBJ1-5; D is undetermined. CDR3 length equals 13 residues. CDR1 is SNHLY, CDR2 FYNNEI, per germline. The V and J ends lost 7 bases and 3 bases respectively, with 10 bases between them. As DNA, the CDR3 is TGTGCCAGCAAAACGCACTCCAATCAGCCCCAGCATTTT. Translated, it gives CASKTHSNQPQHF.

V usage is TRBV25-1 and J usage is TRBJ1-6; possibly TRBD1 for D (5 bases). V lost 7 bases to trimming and J lost 6 bases, with 13 bases between them. The germline V gene has CDR1 MGHDK and CDR2 SYGVNS. The CDR3 runs to 14 residues. The CDR3 reads CASTPGQVNSPLHF. CDR3 nucleotide sequence: TGTGCCAGCACCCCAGGGCAGGTTAATTCACCCCTCCACTTT.

This chain joins TRBV28 and TRBJ1-5, with a tentative D call TRBD1 (6 bases). Germline assignment: CDR1 MDHEN and CDR2 SYDVKM. Trimming stripped 7 bases from V and 4 bases from J, with 11 bases between. The CDR3 has 13 amino acids. CDR3 DNA sequence: TGTGCCAGCACCCTGACAGGTAATCAGCCCCAGCATTTT. It specifies CASTLTGNQPQHF.

The V call is TRBV5-4, the J call TRBJ1-2, with 8 bases lining up with TRBD1. There are 15 residues in the CDR3. Germline assignment: CDR1 SGHNT and CDR2 YYREEE (reference sequence). The V gene end was trimmed by 6 bases and the J gene end by 5 bases; junction bases not matched to a gene: 12. The CDR3 loop reads CASTELQGVGYGYTF. As DNA, the CDR3 is TGTGCCAGCACCGAGTTACAGGGGGTTGGGTATGGCTACACCTTC.

This chain links TRBV18 with TRBJ2-7, with D possibly matching TRBD1 (5 bases). Looked up from germline, CDR1 is KGHSH and CDR2 is LQKENI. The CDR3 totals 14 residues. The germline V and J ends were trimmed by 2 bases and 7 bases, with 15 bases remaining between them. The CDR3, as DNA: TGTGCCAGCTCACCAAGCGTGACAGCCACGGAGCAGTACTTC. Protein: CASSPSVTATEQYF.

This clone was recorded only once. The gene calls are TRBV3-1 (or the pseudogene TRBV3-2) and TRBJ1-2; D gene unclear. Germline assignment: CDR1 LGHDT and CDR2 YNNKEL (reference sequence). This CDR3 is 12 amino acids long. The ends were cut back, 4 bases at V and 8 bases at J, with 11 bases in the middle. The DNA of the CDR3 is TGTGCCAGCAGCCTGAGGGTTAAGGGCTACACCTTC. This codes for CASSLRVKGYTF.

The CDR3 DNA follows: TGTGCCAGCAGCTTATACGGGAACACTGAAGCTTTCTTT. Translated, it gives CASSLYGNTEAFF. The chain uses TRBV7-2 and TRBJ1-1; D is unclear. Germline CDR1 SGHTA, CDR2 FQGNSA. The CDR3 consists of 13 residues. Trimming left V 2 bases short and J 1 base short, with 5 bases between. Supplemented by reference TRBV7-2 and TRBJ1-1, the full variable domain reads GAGVSQSPSNKVTEKGKDVELRCDPISGHTALYWYRQSLGQGLEFLIYFQGNSAPDKSGLPSDRFSAERTGGSVSTLTIQRTQQEDSAVYLCASSLYGNTEAFFGQGTRLTVV.

V and J are TRBV5-1 and TRBJ2-3, with 9 bases lining up with TRBD2. Germline V gene data show CDR1 as SGHRS and CDR2 as YFSETQ. Trimming at V came to 0 bases and at J to 2 bases, leaving 7 bases not matched to a gene. CDR3 length: 17 residues. Here the CDR3 reads CASSLGISGGPTDTQYF. The CDR3, as DNA: TGCGCCAGCAGCTTGGGGATTAGCGGGGGTCCCACAGATACGCAGTATTTT.

The rearrangement uses TRBV5-1 and TRBJ2-3; D may be TRBD2 (7 bases). The CDR3 is 13 amino acids. The V gene lost 6 bases and the J gene lost 2 bases, with 10 bases spanning the gap. Germline V lookup: CDR1 SGHRS, CDR2 YFSETQ. As DNA, the CDR3 is TGCGCCAGCAACCGGGGGGCCACAGATACGCAGTATTTT. Protein sequence: CASNRGATDTQYF.

The V call is TRBV6-5, the J call TRBJ1-2; D is perhaps TRBD1 (5 bases). Germline V lookup: CDR1 MNHEY, CDR2 SVGAGI. This CDR3 spans 13 amino acids. Trimming pared 1 base from V and 7 bases from J, leaving 10 bases between. The CDR3 nucleotides read TGTGCCAGCAGTTACTACCAGGGAAGTGGCTACACCTTC. Protein sequence: CASSYYQGSGYTF.

This clone was counted a single time. The chain carries TRBV10-3 and TRBJ2-7; D not certain. Germline CDR1 ENHRY, CDR2 SYGVKD. V lost 2 bases and J lost 7, with 9 bases in between. The CDR3 runs 12 residues. The CDR3 loop is CAISEIMTEQYF. The CDR3 DNA sequence: TGTGCCATCAGTGAGATCATGACAGAGCAGTACTTC.

The chain has TRBV5-5 and TRBJ1-1, with TRBD1 matching 9 bases. CDR1 SGHKS and CDR2 YYEKEE come from the germline V gene (reference sequence). V trimming: 4 bases; J trimming: 5 bases; junction bases outside the gene matches: 9. This CDR3 region has 15 residues. In DNA form, the CDR3 reads TGTGCCAGCAGCAACAAAGACAGGGGGGGGACTGAAGCTTTCTTT. Translation gives CASSNKDRGGTEAFF.

This clone was found once. V gene TRBV3-1 (or the pseudogene TRBV3-2) combines with J gene TRBJ1-3, with D perhaps TRBD1 (5 bases). CDR3 size: 17 residues. Germline loops: CDR1 LGHDT, CDR2 YNNKEL (reference sequence). The V gene lost 1 base and the J gene lost 0 bases, with 13 bases spanning the gap. The CDR3 nucleotides read TGTGCCAGCAGCCAAGGGGCGACAGCCCTCTCTGGAAACACCATATATTTT. Encoded protein: CASSQGATALSGNTIYF.

V gene TRBV3-1 (or the pseudogene TRBV3-2) combines with J gene TRBJ1-2; a possible D gene is TRBD1 (5 bases). Per the germline V gene, CDR1 is LGHDT and CDR2 is YNNKEL (reference sequence). V was pared by 6 bases and J by 8 bases, with 10 bases between. CDR3 length: 11 amino acids. This CDR3 is CASRQGPGYTF. The CDR3 DNA is TGTGCCAGCAGGCAGGGCCCCGGCTACACCTTC.

V and J are TRBV3-1 (or the pseudogene TRBV3-2) and TRBJ2-3; a possible D gene is TRBD1 (6 bases). The CDR3 is 16 amino acids. V lost 2 bases and J lost 3, with 15 bases in between. Germline V gene lookup returns CDR1 LGHDT and CDR2 YNNKEL (reference sequence). The DNA for the CDR3 is TGTGCCAGCAGCCAAACGCAGGGGAGAAAGACAGATACGCAGTATTTT. It is translated as CASSQTQGRKTDTQYF.

This chain's CDR3 is CASSQDLQLDTGELFF. For the CDR3, the DNA is TGTGCCAGCAGCCAAGATCTACAGCTGGACACCGGGGAGCTGTTTTTT. This chain links TRBV4-2 with TRBJ2-2; D uncertain. Germline CDR1 LGHNA, CDR2 YNFKEQ. Trimming pared 0 bases from V and 3 bases from J, leaving 11 bases between. CDR3 length: 16 residues.

This chain joins TRBV6-5 and TRBJ1-2; possibly TRBD1 for D (5 bases). V was pared by 6 bases and J by 5 bases, with 13 bases between. The germline gives CDR1 MNHEY, CDR2 SVGAGI. The CDR3 totals 13 residues. CDR3 DNA: TGTGCCAGCAGGGGACTGAGTTTTTATGGCTACACCTTC. Its protein product is CASRGLSFYGYTF.